This T cell receptor beta chain was sequenced in a study of blood T cells in healthy people across ages. For the second PCR, which ran for 7 to 11 cycles, a sample-barcoded 5' primer and a J-beta primer mix were used. TCRdb reprocessed the 5' RACE reads with MiXCR, giving one entry per CDR3 protein. The sample has fewer than 1,000,000 distinct CDR3 sequences, about 47% seen once; the top ten hold 15% to 20%. This clonotype was counted between two and nine times. Germline loops: CDR1 LNHNV, CDR2 YYDKDF (reference sequence). The CDR3 contains 13 residues. V was clipped by 7 bases and J by 6 bases, with 13 bases between them.

What was sequenced was blood. The chain is built from TRBV15 and TRBJ2-4, with a weak D call TRBD2 (6 bases). The source is a man older than 75 in good health. The CDR3, as DNA: TGTGCCACCATTTCGGGGGATGGAAACATTCAGTACTTC. It yields the protein CATISGDGNIQYF. The entire variable domain, with the rest obtained from reference TRBV15 and TRBJ2-4, is as follows: DAMVIQNPRYQVTQFGKPVTLSCSQTLNHNVMYWYQQKSSQAPKLLFHYYDKDFNNEADTPDNFQSRRPNTSFCFLDIRSPGLGDTAMYLCATISGDGNIQYFGAGTRLSVL.